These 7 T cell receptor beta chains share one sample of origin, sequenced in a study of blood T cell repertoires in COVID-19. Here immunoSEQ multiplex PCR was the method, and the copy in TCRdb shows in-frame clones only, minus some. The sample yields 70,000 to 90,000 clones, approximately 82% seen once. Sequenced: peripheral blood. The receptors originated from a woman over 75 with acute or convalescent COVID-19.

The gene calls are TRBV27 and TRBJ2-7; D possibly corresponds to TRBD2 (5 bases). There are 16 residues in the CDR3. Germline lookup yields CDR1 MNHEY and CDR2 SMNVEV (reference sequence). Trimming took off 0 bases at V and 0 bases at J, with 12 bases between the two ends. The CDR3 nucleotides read TGTGCCAGCAGTTTATCCCCCCGGACTTTCTCCTACGAGCAGTACTTC. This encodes CASSLSPRTFSYEQYF.

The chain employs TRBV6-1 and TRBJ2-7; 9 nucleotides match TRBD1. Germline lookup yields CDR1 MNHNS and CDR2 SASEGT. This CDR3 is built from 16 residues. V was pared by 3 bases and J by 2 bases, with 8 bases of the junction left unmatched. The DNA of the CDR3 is TGTGCCAGCAGTGACGTGGGGACAGGGCACCCCTACGAGCAGTACTTC. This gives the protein CASSDVGTGHPYEQYF.

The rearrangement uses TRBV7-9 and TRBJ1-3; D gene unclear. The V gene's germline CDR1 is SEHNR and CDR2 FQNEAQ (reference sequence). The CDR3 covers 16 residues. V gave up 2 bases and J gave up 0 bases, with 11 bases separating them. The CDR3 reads CASSLSRGPSGNTIYF. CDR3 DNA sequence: TGTGCCAGCAGCTTATCGCGCGGCCCCTCTGGAAACACCATATATTTT.

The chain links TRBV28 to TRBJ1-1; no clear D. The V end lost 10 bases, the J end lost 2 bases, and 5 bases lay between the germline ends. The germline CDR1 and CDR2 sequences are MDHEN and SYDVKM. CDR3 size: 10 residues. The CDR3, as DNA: TGTGCCACCCTTAACACTGAAGCTTTCTTT. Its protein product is CATLNTEAFF.

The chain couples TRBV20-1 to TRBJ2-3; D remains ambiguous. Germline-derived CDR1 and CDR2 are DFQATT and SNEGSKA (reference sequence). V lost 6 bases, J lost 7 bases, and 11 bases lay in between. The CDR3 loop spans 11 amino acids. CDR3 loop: CSAYQRNTQYF. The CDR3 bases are TGCAGTGCCTACCAGCGAAATACGCAGTATTTT.

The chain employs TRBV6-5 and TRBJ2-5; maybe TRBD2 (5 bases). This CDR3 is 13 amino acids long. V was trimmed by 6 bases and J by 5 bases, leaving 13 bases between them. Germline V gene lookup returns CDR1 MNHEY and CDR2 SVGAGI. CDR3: CASRARGWETQYF. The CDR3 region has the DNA TGTGCCAGCAGGGCTCGGGGTTGGGAGACCCAGTACTTC.

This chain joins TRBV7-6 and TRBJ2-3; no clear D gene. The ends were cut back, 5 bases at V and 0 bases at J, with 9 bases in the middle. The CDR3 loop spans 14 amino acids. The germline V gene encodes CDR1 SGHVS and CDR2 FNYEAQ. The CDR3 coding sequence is TGTGCCAGCAGCACGTCCCGGAGCACAGATACGCAGTATTTT. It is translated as CASSTSRSTDTQYF.